This TCR beta chain emerged from a study of T cells in Graves' hyperthyroidism and ophthalmopathy. More than 9.5 ml fresh peripheral blood yielded the PBMCs. This clonotype was detected many times. TCR beta CDR3 sequences were amplified from RNA transcripts. The TCR CDR3 first-round RT-PCR relied on the HTBI primer set. TCRdb analysed the multiplex PCR reads with MiXCR anew, one entry per CDR3 protein. In the table there are around 600,000 distinct CDR3 sequences, about 14% of which are singletons. The specimen was blood. The sequence was collected from a woman between 45 and 60 years old with Graves' ophthalmopathy.

The CDR3 sequence: CASAGGRLYEQYF. CDR3 nucleotides: TGTGCCAGCGCCGGGGGGAGGCTCTACGAGCAGTACTTC. The chain couples TRBV7-2 to TRBJ2-7, with TRBD2 matching 7 bases. The germline CDR1 and CDR2 sequences are SGHTA and FQGNSA. This CDR3 is built from 13 residues. Trimming cost V 8 bases and J 3 bases; bases outside gene matches: 7.